Listed below are T cell receptor beta chains from one sample, sequenced in a study of T cells in pancreatic ductal adenocarcinoma. Profiling relied on immunoSEQ multiplex PCR, and the TCRdb table lists in-frame clones only, not all of them. The sample lists 31,000 or so clones, roughly 92% occurring once. Sequencing used PBMCs. The receptors originated from a human donor with pancreatic ductal adenocarcinoma. The CDR3 runs from the conserved cysteine through the conserved F or W. The D gene is left open where the match is weak. Clone size is stated in some rows and not others, as once, few, many or a class when expanded.

D: -; J: TRBJ2-3; V: TRBV10-3; size: -; DNA: TGTGCCATCAGTTTAGCGGATGCTAGCACAGATACGCAGTATTTT; CDR3: CAISLADASTDTQYF
D: -; J: TRBJ2-1; V: TRBV19; size: -; DNA: TGTGCCAGTAGTATGTCCCGGGGGGCTGAGCAGTTCTTC; CDR3: CASSMSRGAEQFF
D: TRBD1; J: TRBJ2-7; V: TRBV11-1; size: -; DNA: TGTGCCAGCAGCCCACCGATCGGGACAGGAGCCTACGAGCAGTACTTC; CDR3: CASSPPIGTGAYEQYF
D: -; J: TRBJ1-5; V: TRBV7-8; size: -; DNA: TGTGCCAGCAGCTTGGGGGGGCATCAGCCCCAGCATTTT; CDR3: CASSLGGHQPQHF
D: -; J: TRBJ1-2; V: TRBV27; size: -; DNA: TGTGCCAGCAGAGCAGGGGCCTTAGGCTACACCTTC; CDR3: CASRAGALGYTF
D: TRBD2; J: TRBJ2-1; V: TRBV15; size: -; DNA: TGTGCCACCAGCAGAGATGGGCGGGAGGGATCGGATGAGCAGTTCTTC; CDR3: CATSRDGREGSDEQFF
D: -; J: TRBJ2-1; V: TRBV4-3; size: -; DNA: TGCGCCAGCAGCCAAGGTCGGGGGCGTACAAACCATGAGCAGTTCTTC; CDR3: CASSQGRGRTNHEQFF
D: -; J: TRBJ1-4; V: TRBV7-9; size: -; DNA: TGTGCCAGCAGCTCCCCCAGGGGCAGGGGTGAAAAACTGTTTTTT; CDR3: CASSSPRGRGEKLFF
D: TRBD1; J: TRBJ2-1; V: TRBV2; size: -; DNA: TGTGCCAGCAGGCCTAGACCGGGACAGGGGGCGTTACTAGACTACAATGAGCAGTTCTTC; CDR3: CASRPRPGQGALLDYNEQFF
D: -; J: TRBJ2-5; V: TRBV18; size: -; DNA: TGTGCCAGCTCACCGGCACTCCAAGAGACCCAGTACTTC; CDR3: CASSPALQETQYF
D: -; J: TRBJ1-2; V: TRBV28; size: -; DNA: TGTGCCAGCAGACCCTTGTCCTATGGCTACACCTTC; CDR3: CASRPLSYGYTF
D: -; J: TRBJ2-3; V: TRBV5-6; size: -; DNA: TGTGCCAGCAGCACCGGACTACAACAGCCCACAGATACGCAGTATTTT; CDR3: CASSTGLQQPTDTQYF
D: -; J: TRBJ2-6; V: TRBV19; size: -; DNA: TGTGCCAGTACCTTACCTGGGGCCAACGTCCTGACTTTC; CDR3: CASTLPGANVLTF
D: TRBD2; J: TRBJ2-5; V: TRBV16; size: -; DNA: TGTGCCAGCAGCCAATCAAGGCGGTGGGGGGGTCAAGAGACCCAGTACTTC; CDR3: CASSQSRRWGGQETQYF
D: -; J: TRBJ2-3; V: TRBV7-9; size: -; DNA: TGTGCCAGCAGCTTTGGCCCAGACACTGATACGCAGTATTTT; CDR3: CASSFGPDTDTQYF
D: -; J: TRBJ1-5; V: TRBV6-1; size: -; DNA: TGTGCCAGCAGTAAACAAAGAAATAGCAATCAGCCCCAGCATTTT; CDR3: CASSKQRNSNQPQHF
D: -; J: TRBJ1-2; V: TRBV4-3; size: -; DNA: TGCGCCAGCAGCCGGGGGGGGAGGATAGATGGCTACACCTTC; CDR3: CASSRGGRIDGYTF
D: TRBD2; J: TRBJ2-2; V: TRBV5-5; size: -; DNA: TGTGCCAGCAGCCTGGGGGGGACCGGGGAGCTGTTTTTT; CDR3: CASSLGGTGELFF
D: -; J: TRBJ1-5; V: TRBV6-1; size: -; DNA: TGTGCCAGCAGTGAAGGGAATCAGCCCCAGCATTTT; CDR3: CASSEGNQPQHF
D: TRBD2; J: TRBJ2-2; V: TRBV5-1; size: -; DNA: TGCGCCAGCAGCTTGTCACTAGCGGGGAACACCGGGGAGCTGTTTTTT; CDR3: CASSLSLAGNTGELFF
D: -; J: TRBJ1-4; V: TRBV6-5; size: -; DNA: TGTGCCAGCAGTTACTCCCCCTCAACTAATGAAAAACTGTTTTTT; CDR3: CASSYSPSTNEKLFF
D: TRBD2; J: TRBJ2-5; V: TRBV7-2; size: -; DNA: TGTGCCAGCAGCCAGCTAGCGGGAGTTTGGGAGACCCAGTACTTC; CDR3: CASSQLAGVWETQYF
D: -; J: TRBJ1-1; V: TRBV28; size: -; DNA: TGTGCCAGCAGTCTAAGACACCCGTTGAACACTGAAGCTTTCTTT; CDR3: CASSLRHPLNTEAFF
D: TRBD2; J: TRBJ2-1; V: TRBV14; size: -; DNA: TGTGCCAGCAGCCAAGATGTCGGGGGGGAGCAGTTCTTC; CDR3: CASSQDVGGEQFF
D: -; J: TRBJ2-7; V: TRBV6-1; size: -; DNA: TGTGCCAGCAGTGAAGAGAGTTGGGTCAGACTATACGAGCAGTACTTC; CDR3: CASSEESWVRLYEQYF
D: -; J: TRBJ1-1; V: TRBV27; size: -; DNA: TGTGCCAGCAGTTTGCAACCGAGAACTGAAGCTTTCTTT; CDR3: CASSLQPRTEAFF
D: -; J: TRBJ1-5; V: TRBV7-9; size: -; DNA: TGTGCCAGCAGCTTAGGGGTAGAACAGCCCCAGCATTTT; CDR3: CASSLGVEQPQHF
D: TRBD2; J: TRBJ2-7; V: TRBV28; size: -; DNA: TGTGCCAGCAGTTCGACGTCGGCGGGAGGGCCCTACGAGCAGTACTTC; CDR3: CASSSTSAGGPYEQYF
D: -; J: TRBJ2-7; V: TRBV9; size: -; DNA: TGTGCCAGCAGCGTAGGGACTCCAAGCTCCTACGAGCAGTACTTC; CDR3: CASSVGTPSSYEQYF
D: -; J: TRBJ2-5; V: TRBV5-1; size: -; DNA: TGCGCCAGCAGCTCCGGGACTCCCGGGGGAGAGACCCAGTACTTC; CDR3: CASSSGTPGGETQYF
D: -; J: TRBJ1-2; V: TRBV29-1; size: -; DNA: TGCAGCGTTGAAAAGGACGGCAACTATGGCTACACCTTC; CDR3: CSVEKDGNYGYTF
D: -; J: TRBJ1-5; V: TRBV10-3; size: -; DNA: TGTGCCATCACGCGGGCTTTAAATCAGCCCCAGCATTTT; CDR3: CAITRALNQPQHF
D: -; J: TRBJ2-1; V: TRBV10-3; size: -; DNA: TGTGCCATCAGTGAGTCGAATGGGAATGAGCAGTTCTTC; CDR3: CAISESNGNEQFF
D: TRBD1; J: TRBJ1-1; V: TRBV5-1; size: -; DNA: TGCGCCAGCAGTCCCGGGACAGGGAAAGCTTTCTTT; CDR3: CASSPGTGKAFF
D: -; J: TRBJ1-4; V: TRBV7-2; size: -; DNA: TGTGCCAGCAGCTCCAGTACCGGAGAAAAACTGTTTTTT; CDR3: CASSSSTGEKLFF
D: TRBD2; J: TRBJ2-1; V: TRBV30; size: -; DNA: TGTGCCTGGAGTGTACCAGAAACTAGCGGGAGGGCACATGAGCAGTTCTTC; CDR3: CAWSVPETSGRAHEQFF
D: TRBD2; J: TRBJ2-5; V: TRBV5-4; size: -; DNA: TGTGCCAGCAGCTTGGGTCCGACTAGCGGCAGGGAGACCCAGTACTTC; CDR3: CASSLGPTSGRETQYF
D: -; J: TRBJ1-5; V: TRBV5-5; size: -; DNA: TGTGCCAGCAGCCCCACCGGGGCAGTTTATAGCAATCAGCCCCAGCATTTT; CDR3: CASSPTGAVYSNQPQHF
D: -; J: TRBJ1-2; V: TRBV19; size: -; DNA: TGTGCCAGTAGTCCCGGGACCGGGGAGGGAGCTAACTATGGCTACACCTTC; CDR3: CASSPGTGEGANYGYTF
D: -; J: TRBJ2-3; V: TRBV6-5; size: -; DNA: TGTGCCAGCAGTTCAAGCACAGATACGCAGTATTTT; CDR3: CASSSSTDTQYF
D: TRBD1; J: TRBJ2-2; V: TRBV6-5; size: -; DNA: TGTGCCAGCAGACCAGGGGGCTTACCCGGGGAGCTGTTTTTT; CDR3: CASRPGGLPGELFF
D: -; J: TRBJ2-2; V: TRBV5-1; size: -; DNA: TGCGCCAGCAGAGAAGACACGGATCCCAGAGGGGAGCTGTTTTTT; CDR3: CASREDTDPRGELFF
D: TRBD1; J: TRBJ1-1; V: TRBV5-4; size: once; DNA: TGTGCCAGCAGCGCCGGGACAGGGGGCCGGGGTGAAGCTTTCTTT; CDR3: CASSAGTGGRGEAFF
D: -; J: TRBJ2-5; V: TRBV18; size: -; DNA: TGTGCCAGCTCACCGCAGCTCCAAGAGACCCAGTACTTC; CDR3: CASSPQLQETQYF
D: -; J: TRBJ1-4; V: TRBV7-9; size: once; DNA: TGTGCCAGCAGCTTGGGGAAAGGTGCAACTAATGAAAAACTGTTTTTT; CDR3: CASSLGKGATNEKLFF
D: TRBD2; J: TRBJ2-7; V: TRBV7-2; size: -; DNA: TGTGCCAGCAGCTCAACTAGCGGGAGGGCCTGGTACGAGCAGTACTTC; CDR3: CASSSTSGRAWYEQYF
D: TRBD1; J: TRBJ2-5; V: TRBV19; size: -; DNA: TGTGCCAGTAGCGTGACAGGGGGAGAGACCCAGTACTTC; CDR3: CASSVTGGETQYF
D: -; J: TRBJ1-1; V: TRBV30; size: -; DNA: TGTGCCTGGAGTGCTCCTTTGACAGGTACGAACACTGAAGCTTTCTTT; CDR3: CAWSAPLTGTNTEAFF
D: -; J: TRBJ1-2; V: TRBV29-1; size: -; DNA: TGCAGCGTTGACTCTGAAAACTATGGCTACACCTTC; CDR3: CSVDSENYGYTF
D: TRBD1; J: TRBJ2-6; V: TRBV12-5; size: -; DNA: TGTGCTAGTGGACCCATAGGGACAGCCCCCAAAAGCTCTGGGGCCAACGTCCTGACTTTC; CDR3: CASGPIGTAPKSSGANVLTF
D: TRBD1; J: TRBJ2-1; V: TRBV6-5; size: -; DNA: TGTGCCAGCACCTCTCCGGGACAGTTCTACAATGAGCAGTTCTTC; CDR3: CASTSPGQFYNEQFF
D: -; J: TRBJ2-7; V: TRBV5-4; size: -; DNA: TGTGCCAGCAGCTTTGAGACTAGTGTGAGCTCCTACGAGCAGTACTTC; CDR3: CASSFETSVSSYEQYF
D: -; J: TRBJ1-5; V: TRBV19; size: -; DNA: TGTGCCAGTAGACTTCTCGAGGGCGGCAATCAGCCCCAGCATTTT; CDR3: CASRLLEGGNQPQHF